The T cell receptor (beta chain) under discussion was sequenced for a study of CD8 T cells in ankylosing spondylitis (dated by TCRdb to 2016 to 2017). Notes on the research overall: The study set out to find disease-linked TCR variants by profiling T cell receptor beta repertoires in ankylosing spondylitis patients and healthy donors. The full study cohort was made up of under 30 ankylosing spondylitis patients and roughly 98 healthy donors. Peripheral blood samples were taken, and synovial fluid was additionally collected from ankylosing spondylitis patients. What the research found in general, with its limitations: Blood from ankylosing spondylitis patients appeared to be characterized by a TCR beta motif made up of several highly homologous amino acid variants. Significant enrichment of the disease-linked clones was reported in matched synovial fluid samples from ankylosing spondylitis patients. Some of the motif variants had been reported before in the synovial fluid and blood of reactive arthritis patients, a finding that suggests common disease-initiation mechanisms. In peripheral blood, the disease-linked clones were found at relatively low frequencies and had a CD8+ phenotype.

This clonotype has more than one count but fewer than ten. Its antigen specificity is not known. Base-call qualities are not available, and no considerably larger clone is one nucleotide away. The sample was run on an Illumina HiSeq 2500. TCR beta libraries were prepared by quantitative 5'-RACE with molecular barcodes. The published analysis was carried out like this. A new computational method, built on a probabilistic model of VDJ rearrangement, was used to identify disease-linked TCR variants. TCRdb reanalyzed the raw reads on its own, using fastp at Q25 for trimming and MiXCR for clone calling, and kept in-frame beta chains. Each record represents a unique CDR3 protein, reported with the most common genes and DNA among its rows. V and J calls and clone size were set by TCRdb, not the authors. This sample is represented by approximately 92,000 distinct CDR3 sequences; 8.8% of them were singletons. 5.1% of the sample lies in the top ten.

V loses 0 bases at its end and J loses 2 bases; junction bases beyond the gene matches: 5. Its CDR3 holds 16 amino acids, cysteine through phenylalanine. Only the CDR3 DNA is retained, 48 bases long and in frame from the first base. Looking up the germline V gene yields CDR1 SGHRS and CDR2 YFSETQ. The sequence was collected from a male donor with ankylosing spondylitis or in good health (not recorded which). Recombination linked TRBV5-1 to TRBJ2-5, and 9 junction bases match TRBD2. Specimen: blood, either unsorted or a sorted T cell fraction (not recorded which). The CDR3 corresponds to CASSLVASGGQETQYF. In nucleotide form, the sequence is TGCGCCAGCAGCTTGGTTGCCAGCGGGGGGCAAGAGACCCAGTACTTC.